A selection of T cell receptor beta chains follows, all from one sample in a study of shared clonotypes between healthy human individuals. Only in-frame clones appear in the TCRdb table, and some are missing; sequencing was by immunoSEQ multiplex PCR. The data contain 1.5 million to 2.5 million clones, approximately 94% of them singletons. Sequencing input: naive CD8+ T cells sorted from blood. The receptors were sampled from a man aged 18 to 30 in good health. CDR3s include the opening cysteine and the closing phenylalanine or tryptophan. D genes are given only for firm matches. Part of the rows lack a size; the others show once, few, many or a class for expanded clones.

TRBV4-2	TRBJ2-7	-	TRBD1	TGTGCCAGCAGCCAGTCCACAGGGGGGTCCTCCTACGAGCAGTACTTC	CASSQSTGGSSYEQYF
TRBV7-9	TRBJ2-7	-	-	TGTGCCAGCAGCCCTAGTGGGGGCGAGCAGTACTTC	CASSPSGGEQYF
TRBV4-1	TRBJ1-5	-	TRBD1	TGCGCCAGCAGCCACAGACAGGGAATCAATCAGCCCCAGCATTTT	CASSHRQGINQPQHF
TRBV4-3	TRBJ2-1	few	TRBD2	TGCGCCAGCAGCCAAGGACTAGCGGGTTACAATGAGCAGTTCTTC	CASSQGLAGYNEQFF
TRBV29-1	TRBJ2-1	-	-	TGCAGCGTTGCGTTATCCCCGGACTACCCCTACAATGAGCAGTTCTTC	CSVALSPDYPYNEQFF
TRBV15	TRBJ1-5	-	-	TGTGCCACCAGCAGAGAACGGGGAAGCAATCAGCCCCAGCATTTT	CATSRERGSNQPQHF
TRBV5-6	TRBJ2-2	-	-	TGTGCCAGCAGCTCGCTGGAGGGGATCACCGGGGAGCTGTTTTTT	CASSSLEGITGELFF
TRBV27	TRBJ1-6	-	TRBD1	TGTGCCAGCAGCCTAGCCAGGGGGAATTCACCCCTCCACTTT	CASSLARGNSPLHF
TRBV5-1	TRBJ2-7	-	-	TGCGCCAGCAGCTTGGGTCCGGGGTTAGCCTACGAGCAGTACTTC	CASSLGPGLAYEQYF
TRBV4-1	TRBJ1-1	-	-	TGCGCCAGCAGCTCCCGGCTTCCCACTGAAGCTTTCTTT	CASSSRLPTEAFF
TRBV27	TRBJ2-1	-	-	TGTGCCAGCAGTTTATGGGCGGGGACTTCCTACAATGAGCAGTTCTTC	CASSLWAGTSYNEQFF
TRBV6-1	TRBJ2-7	-	TRBD1	TGTGCCAGCAGTGAAGGACAGGGTGCCTCCTACGAGCAGTACTTC	CASSEGQGASYEQYF
TRBV6-5	TRBJ2-1	-	-	TGTGCCAGCAGTTCAGTCCCGGATTCCTACAATGAGCAGTTCTTC	CASSSVPDSYNEQFF
TRBV4-1	TRBJ2-5	-	TRBD2	TGCGCCAGCAGCCAAGAGGGAATAGCGGGGTATAAGACCCAGTACTTC	CASSQEGIAGYKTQYF
TRBV2	TRBJ1-4	-	-	TGTGCCAGCACGTTCATCCAAATGGGCGAAAAACTGTTTTTT	CASTFIQMGEKLFF
TRBV27	TRBJ2-3	-	-	TGTGCCAGCAGGACAGAAACGGCCACAGATACGCAGTATTTT	CASRTETATDTQYF
TRBV7-9	TRBJ2-5	-	-	TGTGCCAGCAGTTTTGCAGGGGCTGAGACCCAGTACTTC	CASSFAGAETQYF
TRBV6-9	TRBJ1-1	-	-	TGTGCCAGCATTGATCTCCATATTCTGGGCGCTTTCTTT	CASIDLHILGAFF
TRBV2	TRBJ2-5	-	TRBD2	TGTGCCAGCAGTGTACTAGCGGGGGGGCCGGAGGAGACCCAGTACTTC	CASSVLAGGPEETQYF
TRBV9	TRBJ2-7	-	-	TGTGCCAGCAGCGTTGGGGGAAGTTACGAGCAGTACTTC	CASSVGGSYEQYF
TRBV4-1	TRBJ2-2	-	TRBD2	TGCGCCAGCAGCCGGGGTAGCGGGGCTAACACCGGGGAGCTGTTTTTT	CASSRGSGANTGELFF
TRBV6-1	TRBJ1-1	-	-	TGTGCCAGCAGTCCCGGGACCGAAGCTTTCTTT	CASSPGTEAFF
TRBV4-1	TRBJ2-1	-	-	TGCGCCAGCAGCCGAGAGACAGCCAGCAATGAGCAGTTCTTC	CASSRETASNEQFF
TRBV6-5	TRBJ2-5	-	TRBD2	TGTGCCAGCAGTTACGAACCAGCGGGGGGCCAAGAGACCCAGTACTTC	CASSYEPAGGQETQYF
TRBV10-2	TRBJ2-3	-	-	TGCGCCAGCAGTGAGATCGGCACAGATACGCAGTATTTT	CASSEIGTDTQYF
TRBV5-5	TRBJ1-3	-	-	TGTGCCAGCAGCTTGGACCACCCCCTTGGCGGAAACACCATATATTTT	CASSLDHPLGGNTIYF
TRBV19	TRBJ2-2	-	TRBD2	TGTGCCAGTCAGGAAATGCGGGAGAAGGTCGGGGAGCTGTTTTTT	CASQEMREKVGELFF
TRBV9	TRBJ2-3	-	-	TGTGCCAGCAGCGTCTCCGGAGGAGATACGCAGTATTTT	CASSVSGGDTQYF
TRBV19	TRBJ1-5	-	-	TGTGCCAGTAGTATACCTGGGGAAGAAATTTATCAGCCCCAGCATTTT	CASSIPGEEIYQPQHF
TRBV20-1	TRBJ2-7	-	-	TGCAGTGCTCGGACGAGCTACGAGCAGTACTTC	CSARTSYEQYF
TRBV2	TRBJ2-3	-	TRBD2	TGTGCCAGCAGTGAAGGAGCGGGAGGCTCCACAGATACGCAGTATTTT	CASSEGAGGSTDTQYF
TRBV23-1	TRBJ1-1	-	-	TGCGCCAGCAGTCAATCGTCCAGGTTCGGCACTGAAGCTTTCTTT	CASSQSSRFGTEAFF
TRBV7-9	TRBJ2-7	-	-	TGTGCCAGCAGCTTAGCAGGGGACACAAACTACGAGCAGTACTTC	CASSLAGDTNYEQYF